This T cell receptor (beta chain) was sequenced for a study of T cells in severe cutaneous drug reactions. Study information: Enrolled patients had probable or definite SJS/TEN or DRESS per RegiSCAR.

Bulk and single-cell libraries used iRepertoire multiplex PCR with TCR subtype-specific primers. Using the multiplex PCR reads, TCRdb records one entry per CDR3 protein without DNA. The sample data list hundreds of distinct CDR3 sequences. This clonotype ranks as medium-sized (0.01 to 0.1%) in terms of frequency. Carbamazepine had induced Stevens-Johnson syndrome or toxic epidermal necrolysis in the sequenced donors. CBZ-SJS/TEN patients of Han Chinese (roughly five) and European (about six) origin supplied blood. The sample taken for sequencing was PBMCs. The origin of this receptor is a human donor with Stevens-Johnson syndrome, a severe cutaneous drug reaction.

The CDR3 sequence: CATSDSGWQETQYF. This rearrangement joins TRBV24-1 to TRBJ2-5. This CDR3 spans 14 amino acids. Per the germline V gene, CDR1 is KGHDR and CDR2 is SFDVKD.